This TCR beta chain originates from a study of blood T cells in healthy people across ages. Study-wide results and limits: Whereas aged donors had fewer naive CD4+ cells, long-lived donors had more of them and higher diversity. Those diversity estimates obtained from one million T cells were thought to be underestimates.

This clonotype was counted a few times. Its antigen is undetermined. Alongside a J-beta primer mix, a sample-barcoded 5' primer served in a second PCR lasting about 7 to 11 cycles. Tagging of each cDNA molecule was performed by a template-switch adaptor with 12 random nucleotides. TCRdb re-called the 5' RACE reads through MiXCR, storing one row per CDR3 protein. The sample consists of about 1.1 million distinct CDR3 sequences, around two fifths of them appearing once. This CDR3 is 14 amino acids long. CDR1 and CDR2 from the germline V gene are SGDLS and YYNGEE. Trimming cost V 2 bases and J 1 base, with 6 bases left between them.

This chain links TRBV9 with TRBJ2-2, with D maybe TRBD1 (5 bases). This clonotype was obtained from a man aged 18 to 35 in good health. Sequencing input: blood. Written as DNA, the CDR3 is TGTGCCAGCAGCGTCCAGGGGAACACCGGGGAGCTGTTTTTT. Its protein product is CASSVQGNTGELFF.